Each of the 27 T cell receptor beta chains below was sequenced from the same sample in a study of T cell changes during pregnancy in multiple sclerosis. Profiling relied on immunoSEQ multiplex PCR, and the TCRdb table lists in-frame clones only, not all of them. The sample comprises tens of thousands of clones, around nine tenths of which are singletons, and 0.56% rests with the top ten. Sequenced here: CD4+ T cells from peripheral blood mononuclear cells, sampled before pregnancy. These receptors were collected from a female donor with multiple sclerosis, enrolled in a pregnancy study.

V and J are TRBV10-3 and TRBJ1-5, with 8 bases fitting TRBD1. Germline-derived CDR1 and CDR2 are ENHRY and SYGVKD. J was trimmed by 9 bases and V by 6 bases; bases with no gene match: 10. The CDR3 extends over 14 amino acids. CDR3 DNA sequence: TGTGCCATCAGCGGACAGGGCGGGAAGATGCCCCAGCATTTT. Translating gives CAISGQGGKMPQHF.

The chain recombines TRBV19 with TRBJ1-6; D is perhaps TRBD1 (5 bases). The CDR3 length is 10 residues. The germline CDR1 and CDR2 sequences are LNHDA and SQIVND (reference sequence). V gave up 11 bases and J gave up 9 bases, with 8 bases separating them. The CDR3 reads CAVGGSPLHF. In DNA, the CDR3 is TGTGCCGTCGGGGGTTCACCCCTCCACTTT.

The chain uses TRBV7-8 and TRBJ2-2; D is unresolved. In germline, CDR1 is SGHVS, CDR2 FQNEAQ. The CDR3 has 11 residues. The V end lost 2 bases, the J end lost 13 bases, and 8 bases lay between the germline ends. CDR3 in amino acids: CASSLSRTLFF. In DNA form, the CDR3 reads TGTGCCAGCAGCTTAAGTAGAACGCTGTTTTTT.

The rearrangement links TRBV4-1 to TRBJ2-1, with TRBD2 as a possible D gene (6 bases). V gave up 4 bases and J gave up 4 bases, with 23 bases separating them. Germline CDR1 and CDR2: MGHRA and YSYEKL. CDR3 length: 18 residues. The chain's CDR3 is CASSLARGIADIYNEQFF. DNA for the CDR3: TGCGCCAGCAGCCTCGCCCGAGGCATAGCGGACATATACAATGAGCAGTTCTTC.

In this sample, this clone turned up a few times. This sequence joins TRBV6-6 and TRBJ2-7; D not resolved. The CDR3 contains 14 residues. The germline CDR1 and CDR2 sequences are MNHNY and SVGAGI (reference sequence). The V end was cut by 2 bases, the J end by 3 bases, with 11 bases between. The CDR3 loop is CASSYPPSGYEQYF. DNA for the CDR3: TGTGCCAGCAGTTACCCCCCCTCGGGCTACGAGCAGTACTTC.

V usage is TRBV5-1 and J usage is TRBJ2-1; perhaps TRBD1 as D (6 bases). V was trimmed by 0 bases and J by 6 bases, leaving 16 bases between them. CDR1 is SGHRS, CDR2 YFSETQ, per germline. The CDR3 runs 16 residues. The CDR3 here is CASSLVRGTPSNEQFF. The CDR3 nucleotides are TGCGCCAGCAGCTTGGTTAGGGGGACCCCCTCCAATGAGCAGTTCTTC.

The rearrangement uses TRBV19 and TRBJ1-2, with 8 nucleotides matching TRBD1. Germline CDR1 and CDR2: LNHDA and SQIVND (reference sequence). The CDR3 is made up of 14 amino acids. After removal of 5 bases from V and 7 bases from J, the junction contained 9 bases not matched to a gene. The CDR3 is CASSPHSDRAGYTF. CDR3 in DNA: TGTGCCAGTAGTCCACACTCGGACAGGGCTGGCTACACCTTC.

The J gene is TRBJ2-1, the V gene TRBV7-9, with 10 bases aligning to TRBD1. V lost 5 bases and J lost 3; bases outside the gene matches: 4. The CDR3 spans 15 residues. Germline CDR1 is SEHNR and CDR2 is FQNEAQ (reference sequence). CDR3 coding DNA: TGTGCCAGCAGCCCCGGACAGGGGGGCTACAATGAGCAGTTCTTC. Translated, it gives CASSPGQGGYNEQFF.

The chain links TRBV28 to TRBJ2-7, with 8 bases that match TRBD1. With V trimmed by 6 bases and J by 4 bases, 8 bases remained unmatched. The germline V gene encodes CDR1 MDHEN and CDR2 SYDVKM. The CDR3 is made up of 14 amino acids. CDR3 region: CASSPGGQVYEQYF. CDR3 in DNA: TGTGCCAGCAGCCCCGGGGGACAGGTTTACGAGCAGTACTTC. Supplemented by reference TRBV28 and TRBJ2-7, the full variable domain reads DVKVTQSSRYLVKRTGEKVFLECVQDMDHENMFWYRQDPGLGLRLIYFSYDVKMKEKGDIPEGYSVSREKKERFSLILESASTNQTSMYLCASSPGGQVYEQYFGPGTRLTVT.

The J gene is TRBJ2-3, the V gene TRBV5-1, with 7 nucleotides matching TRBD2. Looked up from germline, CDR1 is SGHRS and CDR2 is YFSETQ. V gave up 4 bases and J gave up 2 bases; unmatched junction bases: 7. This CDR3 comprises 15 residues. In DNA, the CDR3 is TGCGCCAGCAGCACCGAACTAGCGACCACAGATACGCAGTATTTT. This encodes CASSTELATTDTQYF.

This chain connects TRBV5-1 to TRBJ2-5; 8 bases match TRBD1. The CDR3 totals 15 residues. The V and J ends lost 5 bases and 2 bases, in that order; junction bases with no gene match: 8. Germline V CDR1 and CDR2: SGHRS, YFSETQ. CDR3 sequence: CASRAGGAGQETQYF. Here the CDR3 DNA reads TGCGCCAGCAGGGCAGGGGGCGCCGGGCAAGAGACCCAGTACTTC.

The CDR3 protein is CASSFDADNISTDTQYF. CDR3 sequence (DNA): TGTGCCAGCAGCTTCGACGCGGACAATATAAGCACAGATACGCAGTATTTT. V usage is TRBV13 and J usage is TRBJ2-3, with D maybe TRBD1 (5 bases). Germline CDR1 is PRHDT and CDR2 is FYEKMQ (reference sequence). Trimming removed 3 bases from V and 0 bases from J, with 16 bases in between. This CDR3 spans 17 amino acids.

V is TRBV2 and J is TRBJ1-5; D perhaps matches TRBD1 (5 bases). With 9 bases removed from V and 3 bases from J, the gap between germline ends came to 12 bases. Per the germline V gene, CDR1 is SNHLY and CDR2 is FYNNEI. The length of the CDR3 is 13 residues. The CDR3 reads CASRGTNNQPQHF. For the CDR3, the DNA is TGTGCCAGTAGGGGTACTAACAATCAGCCCCAGCATTTT.

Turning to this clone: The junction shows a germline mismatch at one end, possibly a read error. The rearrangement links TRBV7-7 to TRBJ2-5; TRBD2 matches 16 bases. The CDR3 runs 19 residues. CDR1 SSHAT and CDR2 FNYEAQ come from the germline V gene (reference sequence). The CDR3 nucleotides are TGTGCTAGCAGCTTAGGGGAGGGACTAGCGGGGGGGAGAGGAGAGACCCAGTACTTC. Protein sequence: CASSLGEGLAGGRGETQYF.

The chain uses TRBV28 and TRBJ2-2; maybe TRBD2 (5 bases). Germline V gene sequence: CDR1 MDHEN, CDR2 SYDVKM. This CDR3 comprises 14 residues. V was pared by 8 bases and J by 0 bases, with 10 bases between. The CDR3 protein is CASGRLANTGELFF. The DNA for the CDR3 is TGTGCCAGCGGGAGATTAGCGAACACCGGGGAGCTGTTTTTT.

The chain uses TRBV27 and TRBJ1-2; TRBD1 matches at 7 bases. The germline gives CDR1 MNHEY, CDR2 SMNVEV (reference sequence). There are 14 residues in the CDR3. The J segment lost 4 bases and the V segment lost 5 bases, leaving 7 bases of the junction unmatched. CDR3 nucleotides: TGTGCCAGCAGTCTAGGGGGCTGGCCCTATGGCTACACCTTC. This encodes CASSLGGWPYGYTF.

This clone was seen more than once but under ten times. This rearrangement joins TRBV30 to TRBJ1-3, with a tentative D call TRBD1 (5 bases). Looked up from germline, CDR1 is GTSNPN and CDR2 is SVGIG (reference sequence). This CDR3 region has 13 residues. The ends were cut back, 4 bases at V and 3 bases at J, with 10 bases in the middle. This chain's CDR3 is CAWTPGGGNTIYF. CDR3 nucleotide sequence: TGTGCCTGGACCCCCGGGGGTGGAAACACCATATATTTT.

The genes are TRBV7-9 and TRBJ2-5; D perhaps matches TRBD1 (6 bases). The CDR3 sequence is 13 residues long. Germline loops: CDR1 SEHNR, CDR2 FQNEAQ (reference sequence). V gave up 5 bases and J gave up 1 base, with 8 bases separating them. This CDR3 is CASSRGSQETQYF. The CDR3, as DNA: TGTGCCAGCAGCAGGGGGTCCCAAGAGACCCAGTACTTC.

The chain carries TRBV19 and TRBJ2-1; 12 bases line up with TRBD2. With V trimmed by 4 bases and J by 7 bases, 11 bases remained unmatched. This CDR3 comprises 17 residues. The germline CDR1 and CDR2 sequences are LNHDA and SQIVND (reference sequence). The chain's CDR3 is CASSTWTSGDHPNEQFF. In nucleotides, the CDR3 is TGTGCCAGTAGTACCTGGACTAGCGGGGACCATCCTAATGAGCAGTTCTTC. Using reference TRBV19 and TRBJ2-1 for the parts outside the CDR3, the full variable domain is DGGITQSPKYLFRKEGQNVTLSCEQNLNHDAMYWYRQDPGQGLRLIYYSQIVNDFQKGDIAEGYSVSREKKESFPLTVTSAQKNPTAFYLCASSTWTSGDHPNEQFFGPGTRLTVL.

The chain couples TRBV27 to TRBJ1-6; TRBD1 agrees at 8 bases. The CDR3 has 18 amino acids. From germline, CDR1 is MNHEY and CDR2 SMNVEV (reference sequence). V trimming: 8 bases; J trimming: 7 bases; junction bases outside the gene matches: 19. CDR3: CASPHRGSSNRGNSPLHF. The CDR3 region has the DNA TGTGCCAGCCCCCACCGGGGCTCCTCAAACAGGGGGAATTCACCCCTCCACTTT.

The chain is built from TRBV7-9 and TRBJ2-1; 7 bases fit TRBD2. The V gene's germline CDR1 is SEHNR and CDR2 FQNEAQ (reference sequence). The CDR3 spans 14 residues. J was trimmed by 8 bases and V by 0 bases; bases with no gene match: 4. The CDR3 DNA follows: TGTGCCAGCAGCTTAGCCGGGGAGGGCTATGAGCAGTTCTTC. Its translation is CASSLAGEGYEQFF.

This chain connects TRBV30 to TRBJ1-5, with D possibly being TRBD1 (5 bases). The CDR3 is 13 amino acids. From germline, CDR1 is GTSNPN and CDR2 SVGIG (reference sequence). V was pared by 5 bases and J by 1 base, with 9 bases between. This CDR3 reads CAWARASNQPQHF. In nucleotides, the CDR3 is TGTGCCTGGGCCAGGGCAAGCAATCAGCCCCAGCATTTT.

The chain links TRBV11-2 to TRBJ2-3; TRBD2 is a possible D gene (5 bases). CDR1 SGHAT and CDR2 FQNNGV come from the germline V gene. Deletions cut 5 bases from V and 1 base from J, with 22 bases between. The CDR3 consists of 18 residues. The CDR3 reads CASSARAQASLGTDTQYF. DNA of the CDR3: TGTGCCAGCAGCGCACGGGCTCAGGCTAGCCTCGGCACAGATACGCAGTATTTT.

The CDR3, as DNA: TGTGCCAGCAGCCACGAAGGATGGGGGGGGTGGACCGGGGAGCTGTTTTTT. As protein: CASSHEGWGGWTGELFF. This sequence joins TRBV11-2 and TRBJ2-2; TRBD2 aligns across 7 bases. This CDR3 comprises 17 residues. V dropped 5 bases and J dropped 5; count of bases not matched to a gene: 14. CDR1 is SGHAT, CDR2 FQNNGV, per germline. Complete variable domain (other parts from reference TRBV11-2 and TRBJ2-2): EAGVAQSPRYKIIEKRQSVAFWCNPISGHATLYWYQQILGQGPKLLIQFQNNGVVDDSQLPKDRFSAERLKGVDSTLKIQPAKLEDSAVYLCASSHEGWGGWTGELFFGEGSRLTVL.

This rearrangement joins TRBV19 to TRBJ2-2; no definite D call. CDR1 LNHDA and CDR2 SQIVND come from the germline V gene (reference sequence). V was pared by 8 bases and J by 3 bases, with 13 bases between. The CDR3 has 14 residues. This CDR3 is CASRPQIYTGELFF. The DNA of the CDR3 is TGTGCCAGTCGCCCACAGATTTACACCGGGGAGCTGTTTTTT.

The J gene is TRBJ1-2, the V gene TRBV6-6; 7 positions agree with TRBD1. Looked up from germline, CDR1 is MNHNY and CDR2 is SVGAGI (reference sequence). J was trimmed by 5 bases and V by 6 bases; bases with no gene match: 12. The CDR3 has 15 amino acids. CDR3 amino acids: CASSSHGTGDYGYTF. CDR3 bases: TGTGCCAGCAGCTCCCACGGAACAGGGGATTATGGCTACACCTTC.

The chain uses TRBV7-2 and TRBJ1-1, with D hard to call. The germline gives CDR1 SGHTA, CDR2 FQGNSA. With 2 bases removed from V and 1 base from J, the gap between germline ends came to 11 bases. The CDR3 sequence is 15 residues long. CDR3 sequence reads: CASSLITPRNTEAFF. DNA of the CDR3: TGTGCCAGCAGCTTAATCACTCCGCGGAACACTGAAGCTTTCTTT.